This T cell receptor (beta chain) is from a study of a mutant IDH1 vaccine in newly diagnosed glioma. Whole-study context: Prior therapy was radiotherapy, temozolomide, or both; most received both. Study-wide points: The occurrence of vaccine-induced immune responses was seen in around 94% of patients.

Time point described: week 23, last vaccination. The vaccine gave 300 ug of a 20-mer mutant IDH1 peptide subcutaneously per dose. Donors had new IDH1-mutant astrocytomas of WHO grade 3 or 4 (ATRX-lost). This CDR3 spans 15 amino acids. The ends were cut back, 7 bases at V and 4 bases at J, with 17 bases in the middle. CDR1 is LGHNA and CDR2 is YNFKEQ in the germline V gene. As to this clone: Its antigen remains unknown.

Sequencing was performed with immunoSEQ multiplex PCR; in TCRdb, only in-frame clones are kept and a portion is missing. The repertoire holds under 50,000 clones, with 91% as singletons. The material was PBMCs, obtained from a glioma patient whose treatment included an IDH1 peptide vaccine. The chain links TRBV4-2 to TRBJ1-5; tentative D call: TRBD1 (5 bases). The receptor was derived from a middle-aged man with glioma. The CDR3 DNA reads TGTGCCAGCAACATGAAAGGGGAGGCGAATCAGCCCCAGCATTTT. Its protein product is CASNMKGEANQPQHF.